This paragraph covers one TCR beta chain sequence. Original handling: For nucleated cells, counts were estimated from reference gene primer amplification. This table comes from immunoSEQ multiplex PCR, and its TCRdb copy is limited to in-frame clones, with some not included. The V and J calls and clone size were taken over from that table, and D and trimming were inferred from the DNA. The table lists approximately 250,000 clones, around 88% of them singletons. The data stem from a study of blood T cell repertoires in COVID-19. About the study: In each case, the material was cDNA or gDNA derived from T cells, B-cell-depleted T cells, or PBMCs.

Donors were grouped by their self-reported clinical history. The CDR3 covers 17 residues. The V and J ends lost 0 bases and 0 bases respectively, with 12 bases between them. Germline V lookup: CDR1 MGHRA, CDR2 YSYEKL. The TCR was taken from a woman aged 40-49 years with acute COVID-19. Sequencing was carried out using PBMCs or T cells enriched from blood (not recorded which). This chain uses TRBV4-1 with TRBJ2-1; weak D call: TRBD1 (6 bases). The CDR3 protein is CASSQERDTSSYNEQFF. Written as DNA, the CDR3 is TGCGCCAGCAGCCAAGAGAGGGACACCAGCTCCTACAATGAGCAGTTCTTC.